The source of this T cell receptor (beta chain) is a study of tissue T cells after allogeneic stem cell transplantation. On the study more broadly: This research-autopsy study prospectively enrolled adult allogeneic hematopoietic cell transplant recipients with steroid-refractory graft-versus-host disease. Patients with graft-versus-host disease had grafts: four unmodified, three CD34-selected and T-cell-depleted. Study-wide points: Tissue-detected TCR repertoire was only partly captured by blood and spleen T cells. The patient cohort was small and clinically heterogeneous, with limited sampling depth.

Germline V gene lookup returns CDR1 LGHDT and CDR2 YNNKEL (reference sequence). Trimming took off 2 bases at V and 5 bases at J, with 18 bases between the two ends. The CDR3 has 16 amino acids. This clone came up once. Its antigen is as yet unknown. Clones were sequenced by immunoSEQ multiplex PCR, and TCRdb holds only the in-frame ones, with some missing. The sample contains about 43,000 clones, just under 95% of which appear only once. The sample in question was blood, obtained before transplantation. The rearrangement links TRBV3-1 (or the pseudogene TRBV3-2) to TRBJ2-5; TRBD2 might be the D (6 bases). This receptor was taken from a woman aged 35-75 years who later had graft-versus-host disease after an allogeneic stem cell transplant. The CDR3 sequence is CASSQPLILASETQYF. The CDR3 DNA is TGTGCCAGCAGCCAACCTCTAATTCTAGCGTCGGAGACCCAGTACTTC.